This T cell receptor beta chain appears in the sequencing data of a study of blood T cell repertoires in COVID-19. Whole-study context: COVID-19 samples from acute and convalescent phases originated in the United States, Italy and Spain.

Original processing notes: Estimation of nucleated cell counts relied on the amplification of reference gene primers. Data came from immunoSEQ multiplex PCR; TCRdb stores just in-frame clones and leaves some out. V and J calls and clone size are as listed in that table; D and trimming were resolved from the DNA. The repertoire consists of 95,000 to 110,000 clones, with more than 70% occurring once and the leading ten covering around 7%. V was clipped by 4 bases and J by 2 bases, with 21 bases between them. Germline V lookup: CDR1 SQVTM, CDR2 ANQGSEA. The CDR3 length is 16 residues. The gene calls are TRBV29-1 and TRBJ2-7, with D tentatively TRBD2 (5 bases). Sequencing was carried out using peripheral blood. The clonotype originates from a man aged 45-65 years with active or convalescent COVID-19. The CDR3 DNA is TGCAGCGTTGTGAAAGGGAGCAGGCTAAGGCCCTACGAGCAGTACTTC. Its protein product is CSVVKGSRLRPYEQYF.